This paragraph covers one T cell receptor (beta chain) sequence. This table comes from immunoSEQ multiplex PCR, and its TCRdb copy is limited to in-frame clones, with some not included. The table has about 1.5 million clones, roughly 96% seen once. This sample was taken from a study of shared clonotypes between healthy human individuals. V lost 1 base to trimming and J lost 7 bases, with 8 bases between them. Germline V lookup: CDR1 LNHDA, CDR2 SQIVND (reference sequence). This CDR3 has 12 residues. Sequencing used naive CD4+ T cells sorted from blood. Subset specified: CD45RA+ positively selected. This receptor was taken from a man aged 25-45 years in good health. The V gene is TRBV19, the J gene TRBJ2-7; no definite D call. CDR3 region: CASSIVGSEQYF. CDR3 DNA: TGTGCCAGTAGTATAGTCGGGTCAGAGCAGTACTTC. The whole variable domain, filled in from reference TRBV19 and TRBJ2-7, reads DGGITQSPKYLFRKEGQNVTLSCEQNLNHDAMYWYRQDPGQGLRLIYYSQIVNDFQKGDIAEGYSVSREKKESFPLTVTSAQKNPTAFYLCASSIVGSEQYFGPGTRLTVT.